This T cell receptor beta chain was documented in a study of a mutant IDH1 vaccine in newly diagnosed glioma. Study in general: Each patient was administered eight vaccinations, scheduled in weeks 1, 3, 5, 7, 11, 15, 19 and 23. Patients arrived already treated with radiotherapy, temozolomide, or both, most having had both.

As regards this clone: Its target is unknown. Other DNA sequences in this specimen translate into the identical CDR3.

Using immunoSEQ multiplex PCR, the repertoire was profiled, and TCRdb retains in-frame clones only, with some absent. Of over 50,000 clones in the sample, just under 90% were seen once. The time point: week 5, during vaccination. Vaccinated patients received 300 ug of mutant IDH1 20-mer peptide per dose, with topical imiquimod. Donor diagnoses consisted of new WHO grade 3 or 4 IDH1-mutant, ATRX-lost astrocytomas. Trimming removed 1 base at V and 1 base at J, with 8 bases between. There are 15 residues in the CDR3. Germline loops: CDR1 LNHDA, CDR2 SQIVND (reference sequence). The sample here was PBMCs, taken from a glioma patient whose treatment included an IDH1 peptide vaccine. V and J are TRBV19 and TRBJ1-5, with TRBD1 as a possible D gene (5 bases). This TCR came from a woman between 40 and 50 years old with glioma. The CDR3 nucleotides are TGTGCCAGTAGTATAGTGGGGGGAAGCAATCAGCCCCAGCATTTT. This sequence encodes CASSIVGGSNQPQHF.